This TCR beta chain is drawn from a study of control samples from healthy donors and cancer patients (dated by TCRdb to about 2020). Libraries were built with the immunoSEQ multiplex PCR assay. The table comes from immuneACCESS by way of TCRdb, which keeps in-frame sequences with V and J called. Part of the clones is missing from these tables; in studies checked, under half for an unresolved V gene and the rest for unknown reasons. The sample table lists over 150,000 clones, around 93% of them with a count of one. The ten largest clones capture 1.4% to 1.5% of the sample. This clone was recorded a few times. Its antigen specificity is not known. The sample holds no much larger clone one base away, and base qualities are not on file. CDR1 is given as SGHRS and CDR2 as YFSETQ, both from the germline V gene. Including cysteine and phenylalanine, the CDR3 has 15 amino acids. Only the CDR3 part of the read is kept: 45 bases, read in frame from the first base. V is cut by 0 bases and J by 3 bases, and the space between the germline ends is 9 bases.

The receptor was isolated from a man younger than 35 in good health. The sequenced sample consisted of blood. The receptor chain draws on TRBV5-1 and TRBJ2-2; the D gene is tentatively TRBD1 or TRBD2, each matching 5 bases. The nucleotide sequence is given as TGCGCCAGCAGCTTGGCAGGGCGGGACACCGGGGAGCTGTTTTTT. Its product reads: CASSLAGRDTGELFF.